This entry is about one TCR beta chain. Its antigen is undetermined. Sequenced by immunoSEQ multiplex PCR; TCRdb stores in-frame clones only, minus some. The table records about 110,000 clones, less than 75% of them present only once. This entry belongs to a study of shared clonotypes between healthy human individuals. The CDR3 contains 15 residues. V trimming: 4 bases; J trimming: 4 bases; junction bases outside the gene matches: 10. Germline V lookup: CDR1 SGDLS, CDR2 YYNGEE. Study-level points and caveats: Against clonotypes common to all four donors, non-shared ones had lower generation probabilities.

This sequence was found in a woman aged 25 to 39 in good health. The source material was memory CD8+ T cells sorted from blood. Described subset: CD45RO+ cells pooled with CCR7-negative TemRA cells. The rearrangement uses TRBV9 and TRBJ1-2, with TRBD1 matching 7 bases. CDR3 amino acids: CASSPGTDNVYGYTF. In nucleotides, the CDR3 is TGTGCCAGCAGCCCCGGGACAGACAACGTCTATGGCTACACCTTC.